This T cell receptor beta chain emerged from a study of human T cells and chemical hapten exposure. The V gene lost 7 bases and the J gene lost 3 bases, with 10 bases spanning the gap. The CDR3 length is 13 residues. Germline V gene sequence: CDR1 KGHDR, CDR2 SFDVKD. MiXCR was run by TCRdb on the RACE reads, yielding one entry per CDR3 protein. The table includes 300,000 to 450,000 distinct CDR3 sequences, approximately 5.1% detected once. As for time point: patch test 1, 2 weeks after DPC sensitization. The treatment was: therapeutic diphenylcyclopropenone sensitization with weekly scalp DPC. This clonotype has at least ten counts.

The sequence came from a woman aged 50 to 60 with alopecia areata. Some clones in this sample may be carry-over from other donors' samples. The chain recombines TRBV24-1 with TRBJ2-3; D is possibly TRBD2 (6 bases). The input for sequencing was whole blood, taken in connection with sensitization to the hapten diphenylcyclopropenone (DPC). CDR3 region: CATSPSGTDTQYF. The DNA of the CDR3 is TGTGCCACCAGCCCGAGCGGGACAGATACGCAGTATTTT.